This entry concerns a single TCR beta chain. These data come from a study of technical replicates of blood from several donors. With 3 bases clipped from V and 1 base from J, the junction kept 1 base outside the gene matches. CDR3 length equals 14 residues. CDR1 is GTSNPN, CDR2 SVGIG, per germline (reference sequence). Generated by immunoSEQ multiplex PCR, the TCRdb table keeps only in-frame clones and is missing some. The table lists approximately 78,000 clones, around 95% of them singletons. Sequences were obtained from T cells isolated from PBMCs. This clonotype was obtained from a human donor in good health. The V call is TRBV30, the J call TRBJ1-5, with 9 bases matching TRBD1. The CDR3 coding sequence is TGTGCCTGGAGACAGGGGGCAAGCAATCAGCCCCAGCATTTT. It translates to CAWRQGASNQPQHF.